The entry below describes one T cell receptor (beta chain). Its antigen is not known. This CDR3 is 13 amino acids long. CDR1 is SNHLY, CDR2 FYNNEI, per germline. Trimming removed 8 bases from V and 5 bases from J; junction bases left unmatched: 8. This sample is part of a study of a mutant IDH1 vaccine in newly diagnosed glioma. Sequencing used immunoSEQ multiplex PCR; TCRdb keeps in-frame clones, though not all of them. The sample contains around 56,000 clones, around 80% of which appear only once. Time point: week 23, last vaccination. With topical imiquimod, each dose of the vaccine consisted of 300 ug of mutant IDH1 20-mer peptide.

The rearrangement joins TRBV2 to TRBJ2-5, with TRBD2 matching over 7 bases. The TCR comes from a woman aged 40 to 55 with glioma. Some clones in this sample may be carry-over from other donors' samples. The starting material was PBMCs, obtained from a glioma patient whose treatment included an IDH1 peptide vaccine. The CDR3 region is CASADSGVETQYF. CDR3 sequence (DNA): TGTGCCAGCGCAGACAGCGGGGTTGAGACCCAGTACTTC. The full variable domain, in which reference TRBV2 and TRBJ2-5 provide the parts outside the CDR3, is EPEVTQTPSHQVTQMGQEVILRCVPISNHLYFYWYRQILGQKVEFLVSFYNNEISEKSEIFDDQFSVERPDGSNFTLKIRSTKLEDSAMYFCASADSGVETQYFGPGTRLLVL.